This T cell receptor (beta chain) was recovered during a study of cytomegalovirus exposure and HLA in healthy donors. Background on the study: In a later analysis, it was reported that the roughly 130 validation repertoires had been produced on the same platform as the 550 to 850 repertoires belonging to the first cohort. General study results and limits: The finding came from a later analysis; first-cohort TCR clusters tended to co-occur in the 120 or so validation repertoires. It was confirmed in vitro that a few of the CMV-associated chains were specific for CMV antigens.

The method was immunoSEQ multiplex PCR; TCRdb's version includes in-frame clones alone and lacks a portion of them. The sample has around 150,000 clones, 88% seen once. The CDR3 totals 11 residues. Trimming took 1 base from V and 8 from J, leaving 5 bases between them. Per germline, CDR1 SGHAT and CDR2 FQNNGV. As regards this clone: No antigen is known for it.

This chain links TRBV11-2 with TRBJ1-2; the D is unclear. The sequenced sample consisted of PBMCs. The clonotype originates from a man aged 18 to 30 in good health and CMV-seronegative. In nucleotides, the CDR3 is TGTGCCAGCAGCTTAGCCGGGGGCTACACCTTC. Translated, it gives CASSLAGGYTF. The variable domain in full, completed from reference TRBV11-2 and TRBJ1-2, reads EAGVAQSPRYKIIEKRQSVAFWCNPISGHATLYWYQQILGQGPKLLIQFQNNGVVDDSQLPKDRFSAERLKGVDSTLKIQPAKLEDSAVYLCASSLAGGYTFGSGTRLTVV.